This T cell receptor beta chain originates from a study of spatial heterogeneity in lung cancer. TCRdb processed the 5' RACE reads anew with MiXCR; each CDR3 protein has one entry. The sample carries over a thousand distinct CDR3 sequences, 6.5% to 8% recorded once. The time point here: sample taken at primary tumor resection. This clonotype appeared many times. The CDR3 has 17 residues. V lost 4 bases, J lost 0 bases, and 13 bases lay in between. Germline CDR1 reads SGHAT; CDR2 reads FQNNGV. This chain connects TRBV11-2 to TRBJ2-6; perhaps TRBD1 as D (5 bases). The specimen comprised normal lung tissue next to the tumor, sampled at surgery. This sequence originates from a male donor with early-stage non-small cell lung cancer. CDR3 protein: CASSSRSGISGANVLTF. CDR3 in DNA: TGTGCCAGCAGCTCTAGATCAGGGATCTCTGGGGCCAACGTCCTGACTTTC.